This passage covers 28 T cell receptor beta chains from one sample sequenced in a study of cytomegalovirus exposure and HLA in healthy donors (TCRdb year 2017). Library construction relied on the immunoSEQ multiplex PCR assay. A mixture of 60 forward primers for TCR Vbeta segments and 13 reverse primers for TCR Jbeta segments was used in the multiplex PCR. TCRdb mirrors the immuneACCESS table, restricted to in-frame sequences. Some clones are absent from its copies; in checked studies, under half trace to an unresolved V gene, and the reason for the others is unknown. This sample has 120,000 to 150,000 clones in its table, and approximately 76% of those were observed once. The top ten clones comprise approximately 1.8% of the sample. Sequencing used PBMCs. Receptor source: a man aged 40-55 years in good health and CMV-seronegative.

V gene TRBV28 combines with J gene TRBJ2-5; 7 bases align to TRBD1. The ends lost 4 bases at V and 10 bases at J; junction bases unmatched: 6. The CDR3 is 12 amino acids. From germline, CDR1 is MDHEN and CDR2 SYDVKM. CDR3 nucleotides: TGTGCCAGCAGTTCCCCCCCAGGGGGCCAGTACTTC. It codes for CASSSPPGGQYF.

This clone came up once. The rearrangement uses TRBV28 and TRBJ2-3; 10 bases match TRBD1. CDR3 length: 15 residues. Unmatched junction bases numbered 11, after V lost 8 bases and J lost 6 bases. Looked up from germline, CDR1 is MDHEN and CDR2 is SYDVKM. The CDR3 bases are TGTGCCAGCCACGGACAGGGGGGCGCTCGTGATACGCAGTATTTT. It translates to CASHGQGGARDTQYF.

The J gene is TRBJ1-6, the V gene TRBV7-9, with a tentative D call TRBD1 (6 bases). V shed 3 bases and J shed 10 bases, with 7 bases lying between them. Germline V gives CDR1 SEHNR, CDR2 FQNEAQ (reference sequence). There are 12 residues in the CDR3. The CDR3 region has the DNA TGTGCCAGCAGCTTTCAGGGGTCACCCCTCCACTTT. It codes for CASSFQGSPLHF.

The chain links TRBV7-2 to TRBJ1-2; 9 positions match TRBD1. The CDR3 covers 14 residues. V lost 3 bases and J lost 5; bases outside the gene matches: 4. Germline CDR1 and CDR2: SGHTA and FQGNSA. The CDR3 region is CASSLPGQGYGYTF. The DNA for the CDR3 is TGTGCCAGCAGCTTGCCGGGACAGGGATATGGCTACACCTTC.

J is TRBJ1-1 and V is TRBV7-8; 7 nucleotides match TRBD1. This CDR3 has 16 amino acids. Looked up from germline, CDR1 is SGHVS and CDR2 is FQNEAQ. Losses at the gene ends were 5 bases for V and 2 bases for J; bases not matched to a gene: 11. DNA of the CDR3: TGTGCCAGCAGCCCTGACAGGGCGGGTATTAACACTGAAGCTTTCTTT. As protein: CASSPDRAGINTEAFF.

This clone appeared once. V is TRBV5-6 and J is TRBJ1-5; no reliable D call. V was pared by 0 bases and J by 2 bases, with 9 bases between. Germline lookup yields CDR1 SGHDT and CDR2 YYEEEE. This CDR3 comprises 15 residues. The CDR3 DNA sequence: TGTGCCAGCAGCTTGGGCGCAGGTGGCAATCAGCCCCAGCATTTT. It translates to CASSLGAGGNQPQHF.

J is TRBJ1-2 and V is TRBV4-2; TRBD1 might be the D (6 bases). Trimming left V 5 bases short and J 8 bases short, with 21 bases between. This CDR3 spans 15 amino acids. Germline CDR1 reads LGHNA; CDR2 reads YNFKEQ. CDR3 DNA: TGTGCCAGCAGCTTGAACAGGGAGCCAACGGGCGGCTACACCTTC. Its translation is CASSLNREPTGGYTF.

This chain links TRBV5-4 with TRBJ2-1; 8 bases align to TRBD2. The V gene's germline CDR1 is SGHNT and CDR2 YYREEE (reference sequence). There are 15 residues in the CDR3. Trimming cost V 4 bases and J 3 bases; bases outside gene matches: 6. The CDR3 sequence is CASSLGGDRYNEQFF. CDR3 sequence (DNA): TGTGCCAGCAGCCTCGGGGGGGACCGCTACAATGAGCAGTTCTTC.

V usage is TRBV11-2 and J usage is TRBJ2-1; D is unclear. V was trimmed by 3 bases and J by 10 bases, leaving 7 bases between them. Looked up from germline, CDR1 is SGHAT and CDR2 is FQNNGV. The CDR3 covers 11 residues. CDR3 nucleotides: TGTGCCAGCAGCTTCACGAGCGAGCAGTTCTTC. Protein product: CASSFTSEQFF.

The gene calls are TRBV19 and TRBJ2-2; 8 bases align to TRBD2. Germline CDR1 reads LNHDA; CDR2 reads SQIVND (reference sequence). The CDR3 sequence is 20 residues long. Trimming cost V 3 bases and J 4 bases; bases outside gene matches: 19. The CDR3 sequence is CASSIPNFSWAGGVTGELFF. CDR3 nucleotide sequence: TGTGCCAGTAGTATTCCCAACTTTTCATGGGCGGGAGGCGTCACCGGGGAGCTGTTTTTT.

This chain uses TRBV5-5 with TRBJ2-5; TRBD1 matches at 7 bases. Germline CDR1 SGHKS, CDR2 YYEKEE (reference sequence). This CDR3 spans 15 amino acids. V lost 1 base to trimming and J lost 1 base; unmatched junction nucleotides: 4. The CDR3: CASSLRTGPQETQYF. The CDR3 coding sequence is TGTGCCAGCAGCTTGAGGACAGGCCCCCAAGAGACCCAGTACTTC.

The V and J genes are TRBV7-9 and TRBJ2-5, with TRBD2 matching over 11 bases. This CDR3 spans 18 amino acids. V lost 5 bases to trimming and J lost 1 base; unmatched junction nucleotides: 12. Looked up from germline, CDR1 is SEHNR and CDR2 is FQNEAQ (reference sequence). CDR3 sequence: CASSPTPLAGGLQETQYF. CDR3 sequence (DNA): TGTGCCAGCAGCCCCACCCCCCTAGCGGGGGGCCTCCAAGAGACCCAGTACTTC.

This sequence joins TRBV5-1 and TRBJ2-7, with D possibly matching TRBD1 (6 bases). The CDR3 sequence is 12 residues long. Trimming cost V 4 bases and J 6 bases, with 11 bases left between them. The V gene's germline CDR1 is SGHRS and CDR2 YFSETQ. In nucleotides, the CDR3 is TGCGCCAGCAGCCCCACAGGGAGCGAGCAGTACTTC. Protein product: CASSPTGSEQYF.

The chain recombines TRBV7-2 with TRBJ2-3; no firm D call. V lost 2 bases to trimming and J lost 6 bases, with 6 bases between them. This CDR3 has 12 amino acids. Germline CDR1 reads SGHTA; CDR2 reads FQGNSA. DNA for the CDR3: TGTGCCAGCAGCTTATCAGCGGATACGCAGTATTTT. Encoded protein: CASSLSADTQYF.

V usage is TRBV11-1 and J usage is TRBJ2-1, with D unresolved. Trimming took off 1 base at V and 3 bases at J, with 10 bases between the two ends. Per the germline V gene, CDR1 is SGHAT and CDR2 is FQDESV (reference sequence). CDR3 length: 15 residues. CDR3 sequence reads: CASSLGYLNYNEQFF. The CDR3 DNA reads TGTGCCAGCAGCTTAGGGTACTTGAACTACAATGAGCAGTTCTTC. Combining the CDR3 with reference TRBV11-1 and TRBJ2-1 gives the whole variable domain EAEVAQSPRYKITEKSQAVAFWCDPISGHATLYWYRQILGQGPELLVQFQDESVVDDSQLPKDRFSAERLKGVDSTLKIQPAELGDSAMYLCASSLGYLNYNEQFFGPGTRLTVL.

CDR3 region: CASSLDPPRRETQYF. CDR3 DNA sequence: TGTGCCAGCAGCTTGGATCCGCCCAGAAGAGAGACCCAGTACTTC. The V call is TRBV5-5, the J call TRBJ2-5; D gene uncertain. Trimming took 0 bases from V and 4 from J, leaving 13 bases between them. CDR1 is SGHKS and CDR2 is YYEKEE in the germline V gene (reference sequence). The CDR3 has 15 amino acids.

This clone was counted only a few times. CDR3: CASTQGENTEAFF. The CDR3 coding sequence is TGTGCCAGCACTCAGGGGGAGAACACTGAAGCTTTCTTT. The rearrangement uses TRBV6-4 and TRBJ1-1; 7 positions agree with TRBD1. The CDR3 spans 13 residues. Germline V gene sequence: CDR1 MRHNA, CDR2 SNTAGT. V shed 7 bases and J 1 base; nucleotides not matched to a gene: 3.

The J gene is TRBJ1-1, the V gene TRBV10-1; 7 bases line up with TRBD1. In germline, CDR1 is WNHNN, CDR2 SYGVQD (reference sequence). V was clipped by 4 bases and J by 7 bases; unmatched bases: 6. The CDR3 loop spans 13 amino acids. In DNA, the CDR3 is TGCGCCAGCAGTGCGGTACAGGGGAGTGAAGCTTTCTTT. It encodes CASSAVQGSEAFF.

Only a few counts were recorded for this clone. The genes are TRBV11-1 and TRBJ1-2; D is possibly TRBD1 (5 bases). V lost 6 bases and J 2 bases, leaving 10 bases between the germline ends. Germline loops: CDR1 SGHAT, CDR2 FQDESV (reference sequence). The CDR3 has 13 amino acids. The CDR3 region is CASSPDKNYGYTF. CDR3 DNA sequence: TGTGCCAGCAGTCCGGACAAAAACTATGGCTACACCTTC.

V and J are TRBV7-8 and TRBJ2-7; a possible D gene is TRBD2 (6 bases). CDR3 length: 13 amino acids. V lost 2 bases, J lost 3 bases, and 8 bases lay in between. Germline CDR1 SGHVS, CDR2 FQNEAQ. The CDR3 sequence is CASSLTGVYEQYF. CDR3 nucleotides: TGTGCCAGCAGCTTAACGGGAGTCTACGAGCAGTACTTC.

V and J are TRBV28 and TRBJ2-2; D unclear. CDR1 and CDR2 (germline): MDHEN, SYDVKM. V lost 6 bases, J lost 9 bases, and 14 bases lay in between. There are 13 residues in the CDR3. The CDR3 spells CASSHRPFRELFF. The CDR3 DNA reads as TGTGCCAGCAGCCACAGACCGTTCCGGGAGCTGTTTTTT. Drawing the rest from reference TRBV28 and TRBJ2-2, the complete variable domain is DVKVTQSSRYLVKRTGEKVFLECVQDMDHENMFWYRQDPGLGLRLIYFSYDVKMKEKGDIPEGYSVSREKKERFSLILESASTNQTSMYLCASSHRPFRELFFGEGSRLTVL.

In DNA form, the CDR3 reads TGTGCCAGTAGTATAGCGGGACTGCAGAGCTCCTATAATTCACCCCTCCACTTT. Its translation is CASSIAGLQSSYNSPLHF. The chain combines TRBV19 with TRBJ1-6; tentatively, D is TRBD1 (5 bases). V lost 1 base, J lost 0 bases, and 13 bases lay in between. The CDR3 runs 18 residues. Germline V gives CDR1 LNHDA, CDR2 SQIVND (reference sequence).

V and J are TRBV27 and TRBJ2-1; 10 nucleotides match TRBD2. Trimming at V came to 6 bases and at J to 5 bases, leaving 10 bases not matched to a gene. The germline gives CDR1 MNHEY, CDR2 SMNVEV (reference sequence). The CDR3 is 16 residues long. CDR3 nucleotide sequence: TGTGCCAGCAGCTCTAGCGGGGGAGCCAATGACAATGAGCAGTTCTTC. Translation gives CASSSSGGANDNEQFF.

J is TRBJ2-1 and V is TRBV27; D not certain. CDR1 is MNHEY and CDR2 is SMNVEV in the germline V gene (reference sequence). The CDR3 has 12 residues. Trimming pared 2 bases from V and 9 bases from J, leaving 8 bases between. In nucleotides, the CDR3 is TGTGCCAGCAGTTTAGGGCTCGGTGAGCAGTTCTTC. Protein product: CASSLGLGEQFF.

The chain employs TRBV2 and TRBJ1-2, with TRBD1 matching over 8 bases. The ends lost 2 bases at V and 3 bases at J; junction bases unmatched: 8. This CDR3 region has 16 residues. Germline loops: CDR1 SNHLY, CDR2 FYNNEI. The CDR3 reads CASSEHQETGDYGYTF. CDR3 in DNA: TGTGCCAGCAGTGAACATCAGGAGACAGGGGACTATGGCTACACCTTC.

The chain uses TRBV12-5 and TRBJ2-1; the match to TRBD2 covers 16 bases. V dropped 3 bases and J dropped 1; count of bases not matched to a gene: 9. The germline CDR1 and CDR2 sequences are LGHNT and FRNRAP. CDR3 size: 20 residues. CDR3 DNA sequence: TGTGCTAGTGGTTTTACCGGGACTAGCGGGAGGGCCGGGTCCTACAATGAGCAGTTCTTC. It encodes CASGFTGTSGRAGSYNEQFF.

This clone has just a few counts. This chain joins TRBV19 and TRBJ1-6; D is ambiguous. V dropped 1 base and J dropped 10 bases, with 14 bases sitting between them. CDR1 and CDR2 (germline): LNHDA, SQIVND (reference sequence). This CDR3 has 15 amino acids. CDR3 DNA sequence: TGTGCCAGTAGTATAGGACCCCTAGCTGGGTCACCCCTCCACTTT. It encodes CASSIGPLAGSPLHF.

The J gene is TRBJ2-5, the V gene TRBV11-2; perhaps TRBD2 as D (5 bases). TRBJ2-7 explains the end of the DNA better; the J call may be wrong. CDR3 length equals 13 residues. Germline loops: CDR1 SGHAT, CDR2 FQNNGV. This chain's CDR3 is CASSPLGGFEQYF. CDR3 nucleotide sequence: TGTGCCAGCAGCCCCCTAGGAGGTTTCGAGCAGTACTTC.